This TCR beta chain emerged from a study of response to subunit inactivated influenza vaccine. One entry per CDR3 protein results from TCRdb running MiXCR on the RT-PCR reads. The sample carries 600,000 to 850,000 distinct CDR3 sequences, about 15% recorded once. This clonotype was seen a few times. Its antigen is as yet unknown. Trimming took off 0 bases at V and 13 bases at J, with 10 bases between the two ends. Germline V gives CDR1 LNHNV, CDR2 YYDKDF (reference sequence). The CDR3 runs 13 residues. Study conclusions and caveats: Authors suggested each seasonal flu vaccination may recruit only limited numbers of new T cells.

The chain is built from TRBV15 and TRBJ1-6; maybe TRBD1 (6 bases). This specimen was PBMCs from blood, taken roughly 15 days before vaccination. The clonotype comes from a man aged 45-60 years who received an inactivated influenza vaccine. This chain's CDR3 is CATSRDRQGPLHF. The CDR3 nucleotides read TGTGCCACCAGCAGAGATCGGCAGGGGCCCCTCCACTTT. Supplemented by reference TRBV15 and TRBJ1-6, the full variable domain reads DAMVIQNPRYQVTQFGKPVTLSCSQTLNHNVMYWYQQKSSQAPKLLFHYYDKDFNNEADTPDNFQSRRPNTSFCFLDIRSPGLGDTAMYLCATSRDRQGPLHFGNGTRLTVT.